The 28 T cell receptor beta chains reported below all come from one sample, sequenced in a study of regulatory T cells in long-lasting Graves disease. Specified time point: newly diagnosed GD, antithyroid drugs for less than 3 months. Making the TCR library involved RNA that had been extracted from PBMCs. Through Arm-PCR of CDR3 regions and iRepertoire HTBI primers, TCR beta libraries were built. From the multiplex PCR reads, TCRdb called clonotypes with MiXCR, one entry per CDR3 protein. In the table there are about 220,000 distinct CDR3 sequences, approximately 20% of which are singletons. The material was peripheral blood mononuclear cells (PBMCs), obtained at new diagnosis, from a patient treated with antithyroid drugs. These receptors were taken from a female donor with Graves disease.

This clonotype was counted many times. This sequence joins TRBV13 and TRBJ1-2, with 9 nucleotides matching TRBD1. The germline CDR1 and CDR2 sequences are PRHDT and FYEKMQ (reference sequence). This CDR3 comprises 16 residues. Trimming took 0 bases from V and 8 from J; bases not matched to a gene: 10. CDR3 sequence (DNA): TGTGCCAGCAGCTTAGGCCCGACAGGGGGAACGAGCGGCTACACCTTC. Translated, it gives CASSLGPTGGTSGYTF.

Remarks on this clonotype: A much larger clone differs by one base, so this may be a read error. The chain employs TRBV19 and TRBJ2-2; D is perhaps TRBD2 (5 bases). From germline, CDR1 is LNHDA and CDR2 SQIVND (reference sequence). The CDR3 extends over 13 amino acids. CDR3 sequence (DNA): TGTGCCAGTAGTGCTACGCTGACCGGGGAGCCGTTTTTT. Encoded protein: CASSATLTGEPFF.

V gene TRBV20-1 combines with J gene TRBJ1-2; D unresolved. V was clipped by 2 bases and J by 4 bases, with 14 bases between them. This CDR3 is 14 amino acids long. Per germline, CDR1 DFQATT and CDR2 SNEGSKA (reference sequence). The CDR3 DNA follows: TGCAGTGCTAGAACCACAGCCCACGTCTATGGCTACACCTTC. Its protein product is CSARTTAHVYGYTF.

A note on this clonotype: This may come from a read error, since a much larger clone is one base off. The chain employs TRBV24-1 and TRBJ2-1; the match to TRBD2 covers 15 bases. Looked up from germline, CDR1 is KGHDR and CDR2 is SFDVKD. The CDR3 is 18 amino acids. As DNA, the CDR3 is TGTGCCACCAGTGATTCCTCCGGGACTAGCGGGAGGTTAAATACGCAGTGTTTT. Its translation is CATSDSSGTSGRLNTQCF.

This clonotype was recorded many times. V and J are TRBV7-3 and TRBJ1-2; TRBD1 aligns across 11 bases. The trim removed 6 bases at V and 8 bases at J, leaving 5 bases unmatched. Germline V gene sequence: CDR1 SGHTA, CDR2 FQGTGA. CDR3 size: 13 residues. For the CDR3, the DNA is TGTGCCAGCAGTCCGGACAGGGGGCAAGGCTACACCTTC. This codes for CASSPDRGQGYTF.

This clonotype was detected ten times or more. J is TRBJ2-7 and V is TRBV19; D is possibly TRBD1 (5 bases). Germline loops: CDR1 LNHDA, CDR2 SQIVND (reference sequence). CDR3 size: 12 residues. Trimming took 5 bases from V and 5 from J, leaving 10 bases between them. The CDR3 spells CASSSQDHEQYF. Here the CDR3 DNA reads TGTGCCAGTAGTTCACAGGACCACGAGCAGTACTTC.

This clonotype was observed many times. The V gene is TRBV10-3, the J gene TRBJ2-7, with 12 bases that match TRBD1. CDR1 is ENHRY and CDR2 is SYGVKD in the germline V gene. This CDR3 region has 18 residues. Trimming removed 2 bases from V and 4 bases from J; junction bases left unmatched: 12. Here the CDR3 DNA reads TGTGCCATCAGTGAGATTGCCGGGACAGGGGGCGGCGTATACGAGCAGTACTTC. This codes for CAISEIAGTGGGVYEQYF.

J is TRBJ2-5 and V is TRBV6-1; unclear D gene. Germline lookup yields CDR1 MNHNS and CDR2 SASEGT. There are 13 residues in the CDR3. The V end lost 4 bases, the J end lost 3 bases, and 9 bases lay between the germline ends. CDR3 coding DNA: TGTGCCAGCAGTGGACTGTGGGAAGAGACCCAGTACTTC. Translating gives CASSGLWEETQYF.

Concerning this clonotype: A read error is likely here: a far larger clone is one base away. This chain joins TRBV27 and TRBJ2-7; weak D call: TRBD2 (6 bases). In germline, CDR1 is MNHEY, CDR2 SMNVEV (reference sequence). The V end was cut by 5 bases, the J end by 3 bases, with 20 bases between. CDR3 size: 16 residues. Here the CDR3 reads CASSDLPGRRGYEQYF. Written as DNA, the CDR3 is TGTGCCAGCAGTGATTTGCCCGGGAGAAGGGGCTACGAGCAGTACTTC.

This clonotype was counted at least ten times. The chain combines TRBV29-1 with TRBJ2-3; 9 nucleotides align to TRBD2. V dropped 5 bases and J dropped 2; count of bases not matched to a gene: 8. CDR1 is SQVTM and CDR2 is ANQGSEA in the germline V gene. The CDR3 runs 15 residues. In DNA, the CDR3 is TGCAGCGTTTCCCCCATAGCGGGAGCCACAGATACGCAGTATTTT. Amino acid sequence: CSVSPIAGATDTQYF.

The sample holds a few counts of this clonotype. A read error may explain this, as a much larger clone is one base away. This sequence joins TRBV7-9 and TRBJ1-1; TRBD1 might be the D (5 bases). The CDR3 totals 13 residues. The germline V gene encodes CDR1 SEHNR and CDR2 FQNEAQ (reference sequence). CDR3 sequence reads: CASSLDSYTVAFF. CDR3 nucleotide sequence: TGTGCCAGCAGCCTCGACAGCTACACTGTAGCTTTCTTT.

A note on this clonotype: This probably arose from a read error, given a far larger clone one base away. This rearrangement joins TRBV12-3 or TRBV12-4 to TRBJ2-7; TRBD2 aligns across 10 bases. With V trimmed by 8 bases and J by 7 bases, 11 bases remained unmatched. The CDR3 is 14 amino acids. CDR3 region: CASVGASGSDEQYF. CDR3 bases: TGTGCCAGCGTTGGGGCTAGCGGGAGTGATGAGCAGTACTTC.

This clonotype was counted many times. The rearrangement joins TRBV6-1 to TRBJ2-7, with 8 positions matching TRBD1. Germline CDR1 MNHNS, CDR2 SASEGT. The CDR3 extends over 14 amino acids. V gave up 4 bases and J gave up 2 bases; unmatched junction bases: 4. The CDR3 nucleotides read TGTGCCAGCAGTGCCGGGACAGGTCCCTACGAGCAGTACTTC. It specifies CASSAGTGPYEQYF.

The CDR3 DNA is TGCGCCAGCAGCCAGGCGGTATTATTCTCGAAGAGATCGGGTCAGCCCCAGCATTTT. It is translated as CASSQAVLFSKRSGQPQHF. J is TRBJ1-5 and V is TRBV4-1, with unresolved D. Trimming removed 3 bases from V and 6 bases from J, with 27 bases in between. Germline CDR1 is MGHRA and CDR2 is YSYEKL. The CDR3 is 19 residues long.

On this clonotype: A much larger clone lies one base from this, so it may be a read error. The V call is TRBV6-5, the J call TRBJ2-1; 9 nucleotides align to TRBD2. The CDR3 sequence is 15 residues long. Germline CDR1 MNHEY, CDR2 SVGAGI. The CDR3 region is CANSYAGGPINEQFF. DNA for the CDR3: TGTGCCAACAGTTACGCGGGAGGGCCGATCAATGAGCAGTTCTTC.

The chain is built from TRBV9 and TRBJ2-5, with 11 bases fitting TRBD2. The ends lost 3 bases at V and 5 bases at J; junction bases unmatched: 18. The CDR3 length is 19 residues. The V gene's germline CDR1 is SGDLS and CDR2 YYNGEE. The CDR3 here is CASSARGLAGGVGRETQYF. DNA of the CDR3: TGTGCCAGCAGCGCCAGAGGGCTAGCGGGAGGCGTGGGGAGGGAGACCCAGTACTTC.

The V and J genes are TRBV19 and TRBJ1-5; D ambiguous. Trimming removed 0 bases at V and 9 bases at J, with 12 bases between. This CDR3 has 14 amino acids. CDR1 and CDR2 (germline): LNHDA, SQIVND (reference sequence). Written as DNA, the CDR3 is TGTGCCAGTAGTATAGATCTCCAGGTCGTGCCCCAGCATTTT. It yields the protein CASSIDLQVVPQHF.

There are many counts of this clonotype. The chain couples TRBV27 to TRBJ2-2; 8 bases are a match to TRBD2. V lost 4 bases to trimming and J lost 4 bases; unmatched junction nucleotides: 8. Germline CDR1 and CDR2: MNHEY and SMNVEV (reference sequence). The CDR3 is 16 residues long. The CDR3 protein is CASSSSAGESTGELFF. The CDR3, as DNA: TGTGCCAGCAGTTCATCAGCGGGAGAGTCCACCGGGGAGCTGTTTTTT.

The chain carries TRBV6-2 or TRBV6-3 and TRBJ2-2; possible D gene TRBD2, 6 bases. This CDR3 comprises 18 residues. Germline-derived CDR1 and CDR2 are MNHEY and SVGEGT. Deletions cut 0 bases from V and 3 bases from J, with 17 bases between. The CDR3 protein is CASSYSQTHGGDTGELFF. The CDR3 region has the DNA TGTGCCAGCAGTTACTCCCAGACACACGGGGGAGACACCGGGGAGCTGTTTTTT.

Regarding this clonotype: A much larger clone lies one base from this, so it may be a read error. Likely a read error: the CDR3 ends without its conserved phenylalanine or tryptophan. The chain recombines TRBV6-1 with TRBJ2-2; tentatively, D is TRBD1 (5 bases). V was trimmed by 7 bases and J by 1 base, leaving 10 bases between them. This CDR3 comprises 14 residues. Germline V gives CDR1 MNHNS, CDR2 SASEGT. CDR3 amino acids: CASTLDRNTGELFY. The CDR3 DNA sequence: TGTGCCAGCACCCTAGACAGGAACACCGGGGAGCTGTTTTAT.

This clonotype was counted ten times or more. The genes are TRBV19 and TRBJ2-7, with D perhaps matching TRBD2 (5 bases). Germline assignment: CDR1 LNHDA and CDR2 SQIVND (reference sequence). Trimming took 3 bases from V and 7 from J, leaving 13 bases between them. The CDR3 has 13 amino acids. CDR3 DNA sequence: TGTGCCAGTAGTATCTTGACTACGGGGGAGCAGTACTTC. Translation gives CASSILTTGEQYF.

The V gene is TRBV6-1, the J gene TRBJ2-1; 8 nucleotides line up with TRBD1. Per germline, CDR1 MNHNS and CDR2 SASEGT. This CDR3 spans 17 amino acids. V was pared by 8 bases and J by 4 bases, with 16 bases of the junction left unmatched. The CDR3 loop is CASLRQGAVISYNEQFF. CDR3 bases: TGTGCCAGCCTGCGGCAGGGGGCGGTAATTTCTTACAATGAGCAGTTCTTC.

This clonotype was picked up many times. The rearrangement uses TRBV6-1 and TRBJ1-2; D is possibly TRBD1 (5 bases). The CDR3 totals 15 residues. Germline CDR1 is MNHNS and CDR2 is SASEGT. V shed 7 bases and J shed 2 bases, with 17 bases lying between them. The CDR3 spells CASTSHDRFNYGYTF. The CDR3 nucleotides are TGTGCCAGCACCTCCCATGACAGATTCAACTATGGCTACACCTTC.

This clonotype was picked up many times. The chain combines TRBV6-5 with TRBJ1-1; D not certain. The V end was cut by 4 bases, the J end by 1 base, with 10 bases between. The length of the CDR3 is 14 residues. Per germline, CDR1 MNHEY and CDR2 SVGAGI. CDR3 in DNA: TGTGCCAGCAGTTCGAGGGTGCGGAACACTGAAGCTTTCTTT. The encoded protein is CASSSRVRNTEAFF.

This chain joins TRBV6-1 and TRBJ1-2; D ambiguous. The CDR3 runs to 14 residues. CDR1 is MNHNS, CDR2 SASEGT, per germline. V lost 2 bases and J lost 5, with 12 bases in between. The CDR3 spells CASSENGGFYGYTF. In DNA, the CDR3 is TGTGCCAGCAGTGAAAATGGAGGGTTTTATGGCTACACCTTC.

This clonotype was seen many times. V gene TRBV3-1 combines with J gene TRBJ2-3; D remains unclear. Trimming removed 4 bases from V and 2 bases from J, with 13 bases in between. CDR3 length: 15 residues. Germline-derived CDR1 and CDR2 are LGHDT and YNNKEL (reference sequence). CDR3 protein: CASSPIQVYTDTQYF. CDR3 nucleotides: TGTGCCAGCAGCCCCATTCAGGTGTACACAGATACGCAGTATTTT.

The rearrangement uses TRBV11-2 and TRBJ2-2; no firm D call. Per germline, CDR1 SGHAT and CDR2 FQNNGV. V was clipped by 0 bases and J by 3 bases, with 2 bases between them. The CDR3 extends over 13 amino acids. Here the CDR3 reads CASSLEYTGELFF. CDR3 DNA sequence: TGTGCCAGCAGCTTAGAATACACCGGGGAGCTGTTTTTT.

This clonotype was picked up many times. This chain links TRBV30 with TRBJ2-3; D possibly corresponds to TRBD2 (6 bases). CDR1 is GTSNPN and CDR2 is SVGIG in the germline V gene (reference sequence). The CDR3 spans 16 residues. Between the trimmed V and J ends, which lost 0 bases and 1 base, there was a span of 14 bases. The CDR3 DNA follows: TGTGCCTGGAGTGTAGGAGGGGCCTCTGGCACAGATACGCAGTATTTT. The encoded protein is CAWSVGGASGTDTQYF.